Listed below are T cell receptor beta chains from one sample, sequenced in a study of blood T cell repertoires in COVID-19. Method: immunoSEQ multiplex PCR; TCRdb's copy keeps in-frame clones and lacks some. This sample has 300,000 to 450,000 clones, with approximately 89% found just once. Sequencing used peripheral blood. Receptors were obtained from a woman in her fifties or sixties with COVID-19, enrolled during active disease. CDR3s include the opening cysteine and the closing phenylalanine or tryptophan. The D gene is left open where the match is weak. Not every row has a clone size; where given, it reads once, few, many or a size class.

D	J	length	size	V	CDR3	DNA
.	TRBJ2-3	15	.	TRBV18	CASSPKGKGTDTQYF	TGTGCCAGCTCACCCAAGGGGAAGGGCACAGATACGCAGTATTTT
.	TRBJ1-6	17	.	TRBV9	CASSFAAGSSYNSPLHF	TGTGCCAGCAGCTTCGCGGCGGGGAGCTCCTATAATTCACCCCTCCACTTT
.	TRBJ1-2	16	.	TRBV3-1/TRBV3-2	CASSQESRQGRYGYTF	TGTGCCAGCAGCCAAGAGTCTAGGCAGGGGAGATATGGCTACACCTTC
TRBD2	TRBJ2-5	16	.	TRBV7-2	CASSTRTSGFQETQYF	TGTGCCAGCAGCACCCGGACTAGCGGCTTCCAAGAGACCCAGTACTTC
.	TRBJ2-1	12	.	TRBV28	CASSLNVAQQFF	TGTGCCAGCAGTTTGAACGTAGCGCAGCAGTTCTTC
TRBD2	TRBJ2-1	17	.	TRBV4-2	CASSQGEGSGGLNEQFF	TGTGCCAGCAGCCAAGGGGAAGGAAGCGGGGGGCTCAATGAGCAGTTCTTC
TRBD2	TRBJ2-7	21	.	TRBV2	CASNGGPASGGLGRSGYEQYF	TGTGCCAGCAATGGAGGTCCAGCTAGCGGGGGCCTGGGACGTTCCGGCTACGAGCAGTACTTC
TRBD1	TRBJ1-6	15	.	TRBV5-4	CASSHRTGNDSPLHF	TGTGCCAGCAGCCACAGGACAGGGAATGATTCACCCCTCCACTTT
.	TRBJ2-5	13	.	TRBV19	CASSRGLQETQYF	TGTGCCAGTAGCAGGGGTCTCCAAGAGACCCAGTACTTC
.	TRBJ1-5	15	.	TRBV28	CASSFRGPFSQPQHF	TGTGCCAGCAGTTTTAGAGGGCCTTTTAGTCAGCCCCAGCATTTT
.	TRBJ2-7	18	.	TRBV21-1	CASSKGCKGTGSSYEQYF	TGTGCCAGCAGCAAAGGTTGTAAGGGGACTGGGAGCTCCTACGAGCAGTACTTC
.	TRBJ1-3	12	.	TRBV10-3	CAISELGNTIYF	TGTGCCATCAGTGAGCTGGGAAACACCATATATTTT
TRBD1	TRBJ2-7	16	.	TRBV5-1	CASSLGQGATPYEQYF	TGCGCCAGCAGCTTGGGGCAGGGGGCGACCCCCTACGAGCAGTACTTC
TRBD1	TRBJ1-3	16	few	TRBV18	CASSPSTGGKGNTIYF	TGTGCCAGCTCACCAAGCACAGGGGGCAAAGGAAACACCATATATTTT
.	TRBJ1-4	14	.	TRBV7-9	CASSRTVYNEKLFF	TGTGCCAGCAGCCGGACTGTTTATAATGAAAAACTGTTTTTT
.	TRBJ1-5	15	once	TRBV28	CASRPGRRGNQPQHF	TGTGCCAGCAGACCCGGACGGAGGGGCAATCAGCCCCAGCATTTT
.	TRBJ2-2	16	.	TRBV7-3	CASSLSGRGNTGELFF	TGTGCCAGCAGCTTAAGTGGCAGGGGCAACACCGGGGAGCTGTTTTTT